The 10 T cell receptor beta chains below come from one sample, sequenced in a study of human T cells and chemical hapten exposure. Whole blood, unfractionated, served as the material for total RNA extraction. TCRdb re-derived calls from the 5' RACE reads in MiXCR, one entry per CDR3 protein. The sample carries more than 140,000 distinct CDR3 sequences, over 3.5% recorded once. The receptor source for this set is a female donor in good health.

On this clonotype itself: Lacking the conserved final phenylalanine or tryptophan, this CDR3 likely reflects a read error. Because the CDR3's place on the DNA is in doubt, the DNA is left out and the CDR3 is given as listed by TCRdb. The CDR3 here is CATRTSTDTQDL. The chain couples TRBV2 to TRBJ2-3; TRBD1, as called in the table, went unchecked against the DNA. Germline loops: CDR1 SNHLY, CDR2 FYNNEI. The CDR3 has 12 amino acids, counting both end residues.

This clonotype was observed many times. V is TRBV29-1 and J is TRBJ2-5; a weak D match, TRBD2 (6 bases). Between the trimmed V and J ends, which lost 3 bases and 1 base, there was a span of 9 bases. There are 13 residues in the CDR3. Germline CDR1 SQVTM, CDR2 ANQGSEA. The CDR3 is CSVELGGQETQYF. The CDR3 nucleotides read TGCAGCGTTGAGTTGGGGGGCCAAGAGACCCAGTACTTC.

Only a few counts were recorded for this clonotype. The chain uses TRBV9 and TRBJ2-2, with D maybe TRBD2 (6 bases). Deletions cut 7 bases from V and 0 bases from J, with 13 bases between. Germline CDR1 and CDR2: SGDLS and YYNGEE. This CDR3 has 15 residues. Written as DNA, the CDR3 is TGTGCCAGCGGTTGGACGGGGGCGAACACCGGGGAGCTGTTTTTT. This translates into CASGWTGANTGELFF.

This sequence joins TRBV5-1 and TRBJ2-6; maybe TRBD1 (5 bases). CDR3 length: 15 amino acids. CDR1 and CDR2 from the germline V gene are SGHRS and YFSETQ. V was trimmed by 6 bases and J by 2 bases, leaving 12 bases between them. The CDR3 protein is CASTLGRPGANVLTF. The CDR3 DNA follows: TGCGCCAGCACTCTGGGGCGCCCTGGGGCCAACGTCCTGACTTTC.

The chain combines TRBV5-1 with TRBJ2-7; 12 bases agree with TRBD1. Trimming cost V 0 bases and J 6 bases; bases outside gene matches: 7. From germline, CDR1 is SGHRS and CDR2 YFSETQ. The CDR3 covers 16 residues. The CDR3 DNA follows: TGCGCCAGCAGCTTGGCCCCGGGACAGGGGGCCCTCGAGCAGTACTTC. It translates to CASSLAPGQGALEQYF.

This clonotype has just a few counts. The chain employs TRBV6-1 and TRBJ2-2; 11 bases are shared with TRBD2. This CDR3 contains 20 residues. Looked up from germline, CDR1 is MNHNS and CDR2 is SASEGT. The J segment lost 0 bases and the V segment lost 0 bases, leaving 9 bases of the junction unmatched. The CDR3 reads CASSEALAGAYRTNTGELFF. The CDR3 DNA reads TGTGCCAGCAGTGAAGCACTAGCGGGGGCGTATAGGACGAACACCGGGGAGCTGTTTTTT.

This clonotype came up many times. The gene calls are TRBV3-1 and TRBJ2-3; TRBD2 matches at 8 bases. V dropped 2 bases and J dropped 4; count of bases not matched to a gene: 8. The germline V gene encodes CDR1 LGHDT and CDR2 YNNKEL (reference sequence). The CDR3 extends over 16 amino acids. CDR3 sequence (DNA): TGTGCCAGCAGCCAAACACGGGGGGGCCAAGCAGATACGCAGTATTTT. Its translation: CASSQTRGGQADTQYF.

This clonotype showed up many times. CDR3 coding DNA: TGTGCCAGCAGCGTAGCTACCGACAATGAGCAGTTCTTC. Protein: CASSVATDNEQFF. The chain couples TRBV9 to TRBJ2-1; D not certain. Trimming took off 0 bases at V and 5 bases at J, with 6 bases between the two ends. CDR3 length: 13 residues. Germline-derived CDR1 and CDR2 are SGDLS and YYNGEE.

V is TRBV18 and J is TRBJ1-2; D is uncertain. Trimming pared 3 bases from V and 3 bases from J, leaving 11 bases between. Looked up from germline, CDR1 is KGHSH and CDR2 is LQKENI. The CDR3 extends over 14 amino acids. CDR3 in DNA: TGTGCCAGCTCACCGCCCTGGGCGGACTATGGCTACACCTTC. It specifies CASSPPWADYGYTF. Complete variable domain (other parts from reference TRBV18 and TRBJ1-2): NAGVMQNPRHLVRRRGQEARLRCSPMKGHSHVYWYRQLPEEGLKFMVYLQKENIIDESGMPKERFSAEFPKEGPSILRIQQVVRGDSAAYFCASSPPWADYGYTFGSGTRLTVV.

This clonotype was detected a few times. The rearrangement uses TRBV4-3 and TRBJ2-3, with D possibly being TRBD2 (6 bases). Germline-derived CDR1 and CDR2 are LGHNA and YSLEER. The CDR3 runs 15 residues. V was pared by 0 bases and J by 13 bases, with 20 bases between. The CDR3 DNA follows: TGCGCCAGCAGCCAAGATGTGGGACTCCCATTACAGGAGTATTTT. This gives the protein CASSQDVGLPLQEYF.